The 23 T cell receptor beta chains presented below share a single source sample, sequenced in a study of T cell responses to AZD1222 COVID-19 vaccine. Generated by immunoSEQ multiplex PCR, the TCRdb table keeps only in-frame clones and is missing some. The sample yields tens of thousands of clones, nearly 90% seen once. The specimen comprised peripheral blood, sampled on day 0 of AZD1222 vaccination. The receptors here all came from an adult in good health.

The chain uses TRBV2 and TRBJ1-4, with 9 bases identical to TRBD1. Trimming at V came to 6 bases and at J to 5 bases, leaving 7 bases not matched to a gene. This CDR3 has 15 residues. Germline V lookup: CDR1 SNHLY, CDR2 FYNNEI. The CDR3 DNA is TGTGCCAGCAGCTCCGGTGGGACAGGGAATGAAAAACTGTTTTTT. It encodes CASSSGGTGNEKLFF.

CDR3 region: CASSEATYRGLTYEQYF. The CDR3 DNA reads as TGCGCCAGCAGTGAGGCCACGTACAGGGGTCTGACCTACGAGCAGTACTTC. V usage is TRBV10-1 and J usage is TRBJ2-7; 7 positions agree with TRBD1. V gave up 2 bases and J gave up 2 bases; unmatched junction bases: 12. The CDR3 is 17 residues long. Germline V gene sequence: CDR1 WNHNN, CDR2 SYGVQD (reference sequence).

The chain links TRBV9 to TRBJ2-7; tentatively, D is TRBD2 (7 bases). The V end lost 0 bases, the J end lost 2 bases, and 9 bases lay between the germline ends. CDR3 size: 14 residues. CDR1 is SGDLS, CDR2 YYNGEE, per germline. The CDR3 bases are TGTGCCAGCAGCGTAGGGGGGGGCCCCTACGAGCAGTACTTC. It codes for CASSVGGGPYEQYF.

The chain recombines TRBV7-2 with TRBJ2-3; D is perhaps TRBD1 or TRBD2 (5 bases each). The CDR3 has 17 residues. Trimming removed 3 bases from V and 1 base from J, with 17 bases in between. Looked up from germline, CDR1 is SGHTA and CDR2 is FQGNSA. The chain's CDR3 is CASSFPRDGTGTDTQYF. The CDR3 nucleotides are TGTGCCAGCAGCTTCCCCAGGGACGGGACGGGCACAGATACGCAGTATTTT.

CDR3 region: CASSQDRAGEAFF. CDR3 coding DNA: TGTGCCAGCAGCCAAGATCGGGCTGGTGAAGCTTTCTTT. The gene calls are TRBV14 and TRBJ1-1; D unclear. This CDR3 is 13 amino acids long. The V end lost 0 bases, the J end lost 7 bases, and 9 bases lay between the germline ends. Germline assignment: CDR1 SGHDN and CDR2 FVKESK. Combining the CDR3 with reference TRBV14 and TRBJ1-1 gives the whole variable domain EAGVTQFPSHSVIEKGQTVTLRCDPISGHDNLYWYRRVMGKEIKFLLHFVKESKQDESGMPNNRFLAERTGGTYSTLKVQPAELEDSGVYFCASSQDRAGEAFFGQGTRLTVV.

V is TRBV7-2 and J is TRBJ1-4; no clear D. Trimming left V 5 bases short and J 1 base short, with 8 bases between. The CDR3 has 14 amino acids. Germline V gene sequence: CDR1 SGHTA, CDR2 FQGNSA. CDR3 residues: CASSPTRTNEKLFF. The DNA of the CDR3 is TGTGCCAGCAGCCCGACTCGAACTAATGAAAAACTGTTTTTT.

In DNA form, the CDR3 reads TGTGCCAGCTCGGAGAGCTCTGGAAACACCATATATTTT. Encoded protein: CASSESSGNTIYF. The gene calls are TRBV28 and TRBJ1-3; no definite D call. Per germline, CDR1 MDHEN and CDR2 SYDVKM. V gave up 8 bases and J gave up 0 bases, with 8 bases separating them. This CDR3 has 13 residues.

V and J are TRBV7-6 and TRBJ1-4; possibly TRBD1 for D (5 bases). Germline loops: CDR1 SGHVS, CDR2 FNYEAQ. This CDR3 spans 14 amino acids. V was pared by 0 bases and J by 4 bases, with 6 bases between. CDR3 residues: CASSLAGVNEKLFF. In DNA form, the CDR3 reads TGTGCCAGCAGCTTAGCAGGGGTTAATGAAAAACTGTTTTTT.

V gene TRBV27 combines with J gene TRBJ1-2; 10 bases agree with TRBD1. The germline gives CDR1 MNHEY, CDR2 SMNVEV (reference sequence). The CDR3 has 15 residues. With V trimmed by 3 bases and J by 7 bases, 8 bases remained unmatched. Written as DNA, the CDR3 is TGTGCCAGCAGTTTGAATAGACAGGGGGCGCTTGGCTACACCTTC. Amino acid sequence: CASSLNRQGALGYTF.

CDR3 in DNA: TGTGCCAGCAGCTTAGAGATCGCGGGACGAAGACCCTACGAGCAGTACTTC. Amino acid sequence: CASSLEIAGRRPYEQYF. The chain has TRBV11-2 and TRBJ2-7, with D possibly TRBD2 on 6 matching bases. The CDR3 loop spans 17 amino acids. V lost 0 bases, J lost 2 bases, and 17 bases lay in between. Germline CDR1 SGHAT, CDR2 FQNNGV.

This chain joins TRBV14 and TRBJ2-3; 7 bases match TRBD2. Trimming at V came to 1 base and at J to 1 base, leaving 2 bases not matched to a gene. There are 15 residues in the CDR3. Germline V gene data show CDR1 as SGHDN and CDR2 as FVKESK. CDR3 protein: CASSQALAGTDTQYF. In DNA form, the CDR3 reads TGTGCCAGCAGCCAAGCTCTAGCGGGCACAGATACGCAGTATTTT.

This rearrangement joins TRBV12-5 to TRBJ2-1; TRBD1 aligns across 7 bases. V was pared by 6 bases and J by 6 bases, with 11 bases of the junction left unmatched. CDR1 LGHNT and CDR2 FRNRAP come from the germline V gene. The CDR3 has 15 residues. In DNA, the CDR3 is TGTGCTAGTGGACGGGACAGCCCTCGGGGCAATGAGCAGTTCTTC. This translates into CASGRDSPRGNEQFF.

Remarks on this clone: Other DNA sequences in the sample encode the same CDR3. This chain uses TRBV5-1 with TRBJ2-3, with no clear D. The CDR3 length is 14 residues. Germline lookup yields CDR1 SGHRS and CDR2 YFSETQ. Trimming left V 2 bases short and J 2 bases short, with 9 bases between. CDR3 region: CASSLTVSTDTQYF. The CDR3 nucleotides are TGCGCCAGCAGCTTAACGGTCTCCACAGATACGCAGTATTTT. The whole variable domain, remainder taken from reference TRBV5-1 and TRBJ2-3, is KAGVTQTPRYLIKTRGQQVTLSCSPISGHRSVSWYQQTPGQGLQFLFEYFSETQRNKGNFPGRFSGRQFSNSRSEMNVSTLELGDSALYLCASSLTVSTDTQYFGPGTRLTVL.

The chain couples TRBV4-2 to TRBJ2-3, with TRBD1 identical over 7 bases. Germline V gene data show CDR1 as LGHNA and CDR2 as YNFKEQ. The CDR3 runs to 15 residues. The trim removed 4 bases at V and 2 bases at J, leaving 6 bases unmatched. Written as DNA, the CDR3 is TGTGCCAGCAGCCCCCCGACAGGGAACACAGATACGCAGTATTTT. Amino acids: CASSPPTGNTDTQYF.

The chain is built from TRBV7-2 and TRBJ2-5; 12 nucleotides align to TRBD1. Germline-derived CDR1 and CDR2 are SGHTA and FQGNSA. The CDR3 totals 14 residues. V trimming: 4 bases; J trimming: 5 bases; junction bases outside the gene matches: 2. The CDR3, as DNA: TGTGCCAGCAGCTACGGGACAGGGGGCGAGACCCAGTACTTC. Protein product: CASSYGTGGETQYF.

The count of this clone is one. The chain carries TRBV15 and TRBJ1-5; D gene unclear. The CDR3 spans 13 residues. Trimming stripped 10 bases from V and 7 bases from J, with 17 bases between. The germline V gene has CDR1 LNHNV and CDR2 YYDKDF (reference sequence). CDR3 region: CAKYIGFRQPQHF. CDR3 in DNA: TGTGCCAAATATATCGGGTTTCGGCAGCCCCAGCATTTT.

The rearrangement uses TRBV18 and TRBJ1-6, with unresolved D. The CDR3 is made up of 15 amino acids. CDR1 is KGHSH, CDR2 LQKENI, per germline. The V end was cut by 2 bases, the J end by 8 bases, with 13 bases between. CDR3 residues: CASSPVRGVDSPLHF. The CDR3 region has the DNA TGTGCCAGCTCACCAGTGCGGGGAGTAGATTCACCCCTCCACTTT.

J is TRBJ1-1 and V is TRBV19; no firm D call. The CDR3 has 16 residues. CDR1 and CDR2 (germline): LNHDA, SQIVND (reference sequence). Trimming removed 6 bases from V and 8 bases from J, with 25 bases in between. As DNA, the CDR3 is TGTGCCAGTAGCCCAGGAGGAGGGCGGCGTCTGATGGAAGCTTTCTTT. Amino acids: CASSPGGGRRLMEAFF.

V is TRBV7-2 and J is TRBJ1-1, with D perhaps TRBD1 (6 bases). V was pared by 4 bases and J by 6 bases, with 18 bases between. CDR1 and CDR2 (germline): SGHTA, FQGNSA. This CDR3 is 15 amino acids long. The CDR3 reads CASSYGAPQGAEAFF. CDR3 DNA sequence: TGTGCCAGCAGCTACGGAGCCCCACAGGGAGCTGAAGCTTTCTTT. The full variable domain, completed using reference TRBV7-2 and TRBJ1-1, is GAGVSQSPSNKVTEKGKDVELRCDPISGHTALYWYRQSLGQGLEFLIYFQGNSAPDKSGLPSDRFSAERTGGSVSTLTIQRTQQEDSAVYLCASSYGAPQGAEAFFGQGTRLTVV.

The chain uses TRBV24-1 and TRBJ1-5, with D possibly matching TRBD1 (5 bases). V shed 4 bases and J shed 1 base, with 16 bases lying between them. Looked up from germline, CDR1 is KGHDR and CDR2 is SFDVKD. The CDR3 sequence is 17 residues long. The DNA for the CDR3 is TGTGCCACCAGTGAGTCAGGGAGCGTCTGGAGCAATCAGCCCCAGCATTTT. Amino acids: CATSESGSVWSNQPQHF.

V is TRBV7-9 and J is TRBJ2-3, with D perhaps assigned TRBD1 or TRBD2 (6 bases each). This CDR3 region has 14 residues. Per the germline V gene, CDR1 is SEHNR and CDR2 is FQNEAQ (reference sequence). Trimming pared 3 bases from V and 6 bases from J, leaving 13 bases between. CDR3 sequence: CASSFGGGADTQYF. The CDR3 coding sequence is TGTGCCAGCAGCTTCGGGGGCGGCGCGGATACGCAGTATTTT.

The rearrangement uses TRBV20-1 and TRBJ1-3, with 8 bases matching TRBD1. The germline V gene has CDR1 DFQATT and CDR2 SNEGSKA (reference sequence). This CDR3 has 15 amino acids. With 3 bases clipped from V and 4 bases from J, the junction kept 8 bases outside the gene matches. The CDR3 DNA reads as TGCAGTGCTAGTCAGGGGGCTAGTGACGGAAACACCATATATTTT. Residues: CSASQGASDGNTIYF.

This chain connects TRBV18 to TRBJ2-5; D might be TRBD2 (6 bases). The CDR3 contains 13 residues. The V end lost 4 bases, the J end lost 5 bases, and 11 bases lay between the germline ends. Germline CDR1 reads KGHSH; CDR2 reads LQKENI. The CDR3 protein is CASSLGLKETQYF. CDR3 nucleotide sequence: TGTGCCAGCTCACTCGGACTAAAGGAGACCCAGTACTTC.